This T cell receptor beta chain is from a study (dated by TCRdb to about 2016). V and J lose 4 bases and 0 bases, and a span of 12 bases separates them. Measured from the cysteine to the phenylalanine, the CDR3 is 15 residues long. CDR3 DNA only is kept here, 45 bases in frame from base 1. CDR1 and CDR2 are read off the germline V gene as MGHDK and SYGVNS. With respect to this clonotype: Its specific antigen is unknown. Base qualities were left out, and no much larger clone turns up one base away.

Receptors were amplified or captured by RT-PCR. Sequencing took place on an Illumina MiSeq. TCRdb reprocessing: public reads trimmed at Q25 with fastp, clones called with MiXCR, in-frame beta chains kept. A single entry per CDR3 protein holds the most common genes and DNA from its merged rows. This sample holds hundreds of thousands of distinct CDR3 sequences; around 14% were observed only once. The ten top clones hold roughly 3.6% of the sample. The sequence derives from a female donor in good health, serving as a healthy control. The V and J genes are TRBV25-1 and TRBJ1-1, with no reliable assignment of the D segment. What was sequenced was memory CD4+ T cells from blood. The sequenced DNA: TGTGCCAGCAGTGTTCGTGGACGGATGAACACTGAAGCTTTCTTT. This encodes CASSVRGRMNTEAFF.